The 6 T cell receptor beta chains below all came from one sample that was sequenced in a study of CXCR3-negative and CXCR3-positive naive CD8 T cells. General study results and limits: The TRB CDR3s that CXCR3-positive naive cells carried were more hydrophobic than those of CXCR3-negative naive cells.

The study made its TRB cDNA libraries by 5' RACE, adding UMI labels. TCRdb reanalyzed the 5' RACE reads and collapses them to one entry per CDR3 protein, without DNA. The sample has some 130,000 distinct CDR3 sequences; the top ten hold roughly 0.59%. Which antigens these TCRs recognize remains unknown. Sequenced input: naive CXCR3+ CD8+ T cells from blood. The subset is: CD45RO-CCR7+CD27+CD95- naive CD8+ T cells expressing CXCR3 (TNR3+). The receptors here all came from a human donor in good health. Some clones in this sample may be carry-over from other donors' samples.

CDR3 loop: CASSFSDEQFF. The rearrangement joins TRBV5-5 to TRBJ2-1; TCRdb names TRBD2, which stays unverified in the absence of DNA. CDR1 SGHKS and CDR2 YYEKEE come from the germline V gene (reference sequence). The CDR3 spans 11 residues.

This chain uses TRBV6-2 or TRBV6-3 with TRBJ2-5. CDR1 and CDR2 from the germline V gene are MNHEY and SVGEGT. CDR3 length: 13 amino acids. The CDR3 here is CASSFVLQETQYF.

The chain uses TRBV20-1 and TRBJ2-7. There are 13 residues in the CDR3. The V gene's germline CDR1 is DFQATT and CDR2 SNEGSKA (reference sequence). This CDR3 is CSASLGGAAEQYF.

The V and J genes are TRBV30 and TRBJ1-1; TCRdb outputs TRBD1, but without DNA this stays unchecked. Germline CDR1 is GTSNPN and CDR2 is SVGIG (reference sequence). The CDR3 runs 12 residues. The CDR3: CAWSVTGTEASF.

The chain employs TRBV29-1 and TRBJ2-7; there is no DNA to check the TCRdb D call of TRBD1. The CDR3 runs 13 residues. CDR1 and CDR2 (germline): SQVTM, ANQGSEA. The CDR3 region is CSVGQGYSYEQYF.

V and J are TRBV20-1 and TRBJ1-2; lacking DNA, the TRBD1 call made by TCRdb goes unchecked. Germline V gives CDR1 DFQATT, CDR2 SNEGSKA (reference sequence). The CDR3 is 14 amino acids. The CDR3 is CSARAEGEWYGYTF.